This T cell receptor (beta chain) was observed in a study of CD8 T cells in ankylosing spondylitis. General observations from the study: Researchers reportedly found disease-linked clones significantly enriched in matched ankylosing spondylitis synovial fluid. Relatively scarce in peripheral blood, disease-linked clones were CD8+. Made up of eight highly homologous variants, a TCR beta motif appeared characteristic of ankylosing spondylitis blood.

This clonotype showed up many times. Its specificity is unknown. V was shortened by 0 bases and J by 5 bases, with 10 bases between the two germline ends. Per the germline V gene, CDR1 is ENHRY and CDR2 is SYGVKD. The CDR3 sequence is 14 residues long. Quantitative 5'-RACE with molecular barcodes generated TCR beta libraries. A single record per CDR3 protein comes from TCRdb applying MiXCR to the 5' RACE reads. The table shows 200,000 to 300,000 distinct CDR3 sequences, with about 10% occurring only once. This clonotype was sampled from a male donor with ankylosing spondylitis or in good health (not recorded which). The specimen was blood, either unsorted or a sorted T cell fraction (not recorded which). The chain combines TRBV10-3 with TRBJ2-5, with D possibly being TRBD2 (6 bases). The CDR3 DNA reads TGTGCCATCAGTGAGTCGACTAGAGGGGAGACCCAGTACTTC. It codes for CAISESTRGETQYF.